Shown below are 21 T cell receptor beta chains from a single sample sequenced in a study of cytomegalovirus exposure and HLA in healthy donors. Both 60 Vbeta primers and 13 Jbeta primers went into the PCR. Assay used: immunoSEQ multiplex PCR; TCRdb lists only in-frame clones, some missing. This sample has over 130,000 clones; 60% to 80% occur once, and the top ten carry 1.5% to 2%. The sample comprised PBMCs. The receptors derive from a woman aged 25 to 45 in good health and CMV-seronegative.

J is TRBJ2-3 and V is TRBV29-1; possible D gene TRBD1, 5 bases. Trimming took off 4 bases at V and 3 bases at J, with 11 bases between the two ends. The CDR3 is made up of 13 amino acids. Germline-derived CDR1 and CDR2 are SQVTM and ANQGSEA. CDR3 region: CSVVQQGTDTQYF. For the CDR3, the DNA is TGCAGCGTTGTCCAGCAGGGTACAGATACGCAGTATTTT.

The chain recombines TRBV2 with TRBJ2-5; 9 bases fit TRBD1. Germline values: CDR1 SNHLY, CDR2 FYNNEI. Trimming took 4 bases from V and 3 from J; bases not matched to a gene: 6. This CDR3 is 15 amino acids long. Written as DNA, the CDR3 is TGTGCCAGCAGTGTCCAGGGACAGGGCGAAGAGACCCAGTACTTC. This codes for CASSVQGQGEETQYF. The full variable domain, with the rest looked up from reference TRBV2 and TRBJ2-5, is EPEVTQTPSHQVTQMGQEVILRCVPISNHLYFYWYRQILGQKVEFLVSFYNNEISEKSEIFDDQFSVERPDGSNFTLKIRSTKLEDSAMYFCASSVQGQGEETQYFGPGTRLLVL.

CDR3 protein: CGPSGTSGIQCPYNEQFF. In nucleotides, the CDR3 is TGTGGACCTTCCGGGACTAGCGGGATACAGTGTCCCTACAATGAGCAGTTCTTC. The gene calls are TRBV6-4 and TRBJ2-1; TRBD2 matches at 13 bases. The CDR3 has 18 amino acids. Germline assignment: CDR1 MRHNA and CDR2 SNTAGT.

The chain has TRBV30 and TRBJ1-6; a weak D match, TRBD1 (6 bases). CDR1 is GTSNPN, CDR2 SVGIG, per germline (reference sequence). The CDR3 spans 13 residues. Trimming shortened V by 3 bases and J by 8 bases, and 11 bases separated the two germline ends. Here the CDR3 DNA reads TGTGCCTGGAGCATACAGGGTGATTCACCCCTCCACTTT. Encoded protein: CAWSIQGDSPLHF.

The rearrangement links TRBV5-1 to TRBJ2-1, with TRBD2 matching over 10 bases. Germline loops: CDR1 SGHRS, CDR2 YFSETQ. V shed 7 bases, J shed 4 bases, and the junction held 11 bases outside the gene matches. CDR3 length equals 16 residues. The CDR3 reads CASCVSGTSVYNEQFF. The CDR3 coding sequence is TGCGCCAGCTGTGTATCTGGGACTAGCGTTTACAATGAGCAGTTCTTC. Drawing the rest from reference TRBV5-1 and TRBJ2-1, the complete variable domain is KAGVTQTPRYLIKTRGQQVTLSCSPISGHRSVSWYQQTPGQGLQFLFEYFSETQRNKGNFPGRFSGRQFSNSRSEMNVSTLELGDSALYLCASCVSGTSVYNEQFFGPGTRLTVL.

The chain links TRBV28 to TRBJ1-5; D gene unclear. CDR1 is MDHEN and CDR2 is SYDVKM in the germline V gene. Trimming removed 4 bases at V and 5 bases at J, with 12 bases between. The CDR3 totals 14 residues. The CDR3 here is CASSSSDGDQPQHF. The CDR3 nucleotides read TGTGCCAGCAGTTCCTCCGACGGGGATCAGCCCCAGCATTTT. Combining the CDR3 with reference TRBV28 and TRBJ1-5 gives the whole variable domain DVKVTQSSRYLVKRTGEKVFLECVQDMDHENMFWYRQDPGLGLRLIYFSYDVKMKEKGDIPEGYSVSREKKERFSLILESASTNQTSMYLCASSSSDGDQPQHFGDGTRLSIL.

This clone was picked up a small number of times. The rearrangement uses TRBV14 and TRBJ2-1, with a possible D match to TRBD1 (5 bases). The V gene's germline CDR1 is SGHDN and CDR2 FVKESK. CDR3 length equals 13 residues. Trimming cost V 4 bases and J 4 bases, with 8 bases left between them. The CDR3 bases are TGTGCCAGCAGCCGAGACAGTTACAATGAGCAGTTCTTC. This encodes CASSRDSYNEQFF.

This chain uses TRBV30 with TRBJ2-7, with 10 bases lining up with TRBD1. Trimming took 5 bases from V and 0 from J; bases not matched to a gene: 4. Germline CDR1 GTSNPN, CDR2 SVGIG (reference sequence). CDR3 size: 14 residues. CDR3 in amino acids: CAWDGTGASYEQYF. The CDR3 coding sequence is TGTGCCTGGGACGGGACAGGGGCCTCCTACGAGCAGTACTTC. Full variable domain (outside the CDR3, taken from reference TRBV30 and TRBJ2-7): SQTIHQWPATLVQPVGSPLSLECTVEGTSNPNLYWYRQAAGRGLQLLFYSVGIGQISSEVPQNLSASRPQDRQFILSSKKLLLSDSGFYLCAWDGTGASYEQYFGPGTRLTVT.

In regard to this clone: Other DNA sequences from this sample encode an identical CDR3 as well. The V call is TRBV7-9, the J call TRBJ2-7; 11 nucleotides line up with TRBD2. Trimming removed 4 bases from V and 1 base from J; junction bases left unmatched: 6. Per the germline V gene, CDR1 is SEHNR and CDR2 is FQNEAQ (reference sequence). This CDR3 has 16 residues. CDR3 protein: CASSSPGLADSYEQYF. Written as DNA, the CDR3 is TGTGCCAGCAGCTCCCCGGGACTAGCGGATTCCTACGAGCAGTACTTC.

The CDR3, as DNA: TGTGCCAGCAGTTTTATTACAGATGGCTACACCTTC. This gives the protein CASSFITDGYTF. The chain recombines TRBV28 with TRBJ1-2; D is undetermined. Germline V gene sequence: CDR1 MDHEN, CDR2 SYDVKM. V was shortened by 3 bases and J by 6 bases, with 8 bases between the two germline ends. The CDR3 has 12 amino acids.

The chain joins TRBV7-2 to TRBJ2-7; TRBD2 is a possible D gene (5 bases). There are 18 residues in the CDR3. Per germline, CDR1 SGHTA and CDR2 FQGNSA. Trimming stripped 0 bases from V and 3 bases from J, with 21 bases between. The CDR3 bases are TGTGCCAGCAGCTTAGCGCCCTGGCATAGAACCGGGGTCTACGAGCAGTACGTC. Translation: CASSLAPWHRTGVYEQYV.

V and J are TRBV25-1 and TRBJ1-6; D is undetermined. Germline V gene sequence: CDR1 MGHDK, CDR2 SYGVNS. The V gene lost 1 base and the J gene lost 6 bases, with 16 bases spanning the gap. The CDR3 is 17 residues long. This CDR3 reads CASSEWGDYSANSPLHF. The CDR3 coding sequence is TGTGCCAGCAGTGAATGGGGTGACTACAGTGCTAATTCACCCCTCCACTTT.

The V call is TRBV4-1, the J call TRBJ1-1; possible D gene TRBD1, 6 bases. This CDR3 is built from 16 residues. Looked up from germline, CDR1 is MGHRA and CDR2 is YSYEKL. Trimming removed 2 bases at V and 3 bases at J, with 16 bases between. The CDR3 coding sequence is TGCGCCAGCAGCCAATTTTACGGGGGGGGGCACACTGAAGCTTTCTTT. Protein sequence: CASSQFYGGGHTEAFF.

The chain employs TRBV5-8 and TRBJ2-5; 7 nucleotides agree with TRBD2. This CDR3 comprises 16 residues. After removal of 0 bases from V and 0 bases from J, the junction contained 5 bases not matched to a gene. Per germline, CDR1 SGHTS and CDR2 YDEGEE. For the CDR3, the DNA is TGTGCCAGCAGCTTGGAAGGCGGGAGTAACCAAGAGACCCAGTACTTC. Protein: CASSLEGGSNQETQYF.

The chain carries TRBV30 and TRBJ2-7; TRBD2 agrees at 8 bases. Germline CDR1 reads GTSNPN; CDR2 reads SVGIG (reference sequence). There are 13 residues in the CDR3. The V segment lost 5 bases and the J segment 0 bases; nucleotides outside the gene matches: 3. The CDR3 protein is CAWAGTSSYEQYF. The CDR3 DNA is TGTGCCTGGGCAGGGACTAGCTCCTACGAGCAGTACTTC.

This chain connects TRBV18 to TRBJ1-1, with D possibly TRBD1 on 5 matching bases. This CDR3 is 18 amino acids long. Germline CDR1 is KGHSH and CDR2 is LQKENI. V lost 1 base, J lost 10 bases, and 28 bases lay in between. DNA for the CDR3: TGTGCCAGCTCACCACGGGTTAATATGCAGGGACCAGGGAGGGTAGCTTTCTTT. It encodes CASSPRVNMQGPGRVAFF.

This chain joins TRBV19 and TRBJ1-5; possibly TRBD1 for D (6 bases). Germline V gives CDR1 LNHDA, CDR2 SQIVND (reference sequence). The CDR3 runs to 15 residues. The V and J ends lost 4 bases and 5 bases respectively, with 15 bases between them. CDR3 nucleotides: TGTGCCAGTAGTACCCATGACAGGTCTGATCAGCCCCAGCATTTT. This gives the protein CASSTHDRSDQPQHF.

This chain connects TRBV4-2 to TRBJ1-4; TRBD1 aligns across 7 bases. Germline assignment: CDR1 LGHNA and CDR2 YNFKEQ. This CDR3 region has 13 residues. V lost 4 bases, J lost 6 bases, and 2 bases stayed unmatched. CDR3 region: CASSLTGDEKLFF. DNA for the CDR3: TGTGCCAGCAGCCTAACAGGGGATGAAAAACTGTTTTTT.

V and J are TRBV25-1 and TRBJ2-5; 7 bases line up with TRBD1. CDR1 and CDR2 (germline): MGHDK, SYGVNS. With 4 bases clipped from V and 5 bases from J, the junction kept 7 bases outside the gene matches. CDR3 length equals 14 residues. CDR3 in DNA: TGTGCCAGCAGTGCTCAGACAGGGACGGAGACCCAGTACTTC. It specifies CASSAQTGTETQYF.

The chain uses TRBV4-1 and TRBJ2-5; 10 nucleotides match TRBD2. V lost 3 bases and J lost 5; bases outside the gene matches: 9. Germline CDR1 is MGHRA and CDR2 is YSYEKL. The CDR3 loop spans 16 amino acids. For the CDR3, the DNA is TGCGCCAGCAGCCACCTCAGCGGGGGGGCAAGTGAGACCCAGTACTTC. Amino acids: CASSHLSGGASETQYF.

The chain links TRBV9 to TRBJ2-1; D is ambiguous. The CDR3 sequence is 18 residues long. CDR1 is SGDLS and CDR2 is YYNGEE in the germline V gene. V was cut by 0 bases and J by 0 bases, with 16 bases left in between. The CDR3 region has the DNA TGTGCCAGCAGCGTAGCTACGTCGGGTCTCGTCTCCTACAATGAGCAGTTCTTC. Residues: CASSVATSGLVSYNEQFF.